The clone carrying this T cell receptor beta chain has a handful of counts. The sample is drawn from a study of T-cell memory formation after mild COVID-19. TCRdb processed the 5' RACE reads anew with MiXCR; each CDR3 protein has one entry. The repertoire includes about 430,000 distinct CDR3 sequences, about 24% of them detected once, and 8.5% to 9% sits in the top ten. CDR1 is SGHRS, CDR2 YFSETQ, per germline. The CDR3 has 14 amino acids. Trimming removed 0 bases at V and 8 bases at J, with 11 bases between. The sequencing input was PBMCs or a T cell subset sorted from them (not recorded which). This receptor was taken from an adult woman who had mild COVID-19 (a few samples of this study predate the infection). Cell type and time point are not known. This chain uses TRBV5-1 with TRBJ1-4; D remains ambiguous. In DNA, the CDR3 is TGCGCCAGCAGCTTGGGAGGTCCGGGGGAAAAACTGTTTTTT. Its protein is CASSLGGPGEKLFF.